This T cell receptor beta chain is drawn from a study of T cell responses to AZD1222 COVID-19 vaccine. Findings and caveats of the study: The sample set comprised mostly white British donors with more females, and clonal diversity was possibly underestimated.

The trim removed 2 bases at V and 1 base at J, leaving 7 bases unmatched. Germline V gives CDR1 GTSNPN, CDR2 SVGIG (reference sequence). This CDR3 is 15 amino acids long. Sequencing used immunoSEQ multiplex PCR; TCRdb keeps in-frame clones, though not all of them. The data show fewer than 90,000 clones, 89% seen once. A note on this clone: The antigen remains undetermined.

Sequencing was performed on peripheral blood, taken 28 days after the second AZD1222 dose. The TCR originated in an adult who received the AZD1222 COVID-19 vaccine. The chain recombines TRBV30 with TRBJ2-5; TRBD2 matches at 7 bases. CDR3 amino acids: CAWSMGSGPQETQYF. The CDR3 DNA is TGTGCCTGGAGTATGGGTAGCGGGCCCCAAGAGACCCAGTACTTC.